This T cell receptor (beta chain) was observed in a study of blood T cell repertoires in COVID-19. Study summary: Samples representing acute and convalescent COVID-19 were sourced from the United States, Italy and Spain. PBMCs, B-cell-depleted T cells, or T cells provided the cDNA or gDNA that made up the material.

Authors' processing steps: Cell counts per sample came from amplifying reference gene primers. The data were produced by immunoSEQ multiplex PCR, yet TCRdb's version contains in-frame clones alone and is incomplete. The V and J calls and clone size come from that table; D and trimming were worked out from the DNA. The sample yields approximately 240,000 clones, about 80% seen once. Germline assignment: CDR1 LGHDT and CDR2 YNNKEL (reference sequence). The CDR3 runs to 12 residues. Trimming removed 4 bases at V and 0 bases at J, with 4 bases between. This chain joins TRBV3-1 (or the pseudogene TRBV3-2) and TRBJ2-7; D remains unclear. The TCR was taken from a woman aged 25 to 45 who had recovered from COVID-19. Sequencing was done on a sample of peripheral blood. The DNA for the CDR3 is TGTGCCAGCAGCCTTAACTCCTACGAGCAGTACTTC. Translating gives CASSLNSYEQYF.